The 8 T cell receptor beta chains listed next were all sequenced from one sample in a study of T cells in Graves' hyperthyroidism and ophthalmopathy. The investigators amplified TCR beta CDR3 regions from RNA transcripts. TCR CDR3 regions were first amplified by RT-PCR with HTBI primers. Using its own MiXCR run on the multiplex PCR reads, TCRdb lists one record per CDR3 protein. The sample includes more than 300,000 distinct CDR3 sequences, around 20% seen only once; the top ten take 40% to 45%. Sequencing was done on a sample of blood. Source of these receptors: a man aged 18 to 29 with Graves' ophthalmopathy.

This clonotype was found a few times. This CDR3 reads CASSQDSGGASHSPLHF. The CDR3, as DNA: TGTGCCAGCAGCCAAGATAGTGGGGGGGCCAGTCATTCACCCCTCCACTTT. This rearrangement joins TRBV3-1 to TRBJ1-6; TRBD1 might be the D (6 bases). The CDR3 loop spans 17 amino acids. V was cut by 0 bases and J by 8 bases, with 17 bases left in between. Germline V lookup: CDR1 LGHDT, CDR2 YNNKEL (reference sequence). The complete variable domain, with remaining parts taken from reference TRBV3-1 and TRBJ1-6, reads DTAVSQTPKYLVTQMGNDKSIKCEQNLGHDTMYWYKQDSKKFLKIMFSYNNKELIINETVPNRFSPKSPDKAHLNLHINSLELGDSAVYFCASSQDSGGASHSPLHFGNGTRLTVT.

This clonotype was seen at least ten times. The rearrangement joins TRBV2 to TRBJ1-1; D not resolved. CDR1 is SNHLY, CDR2 FYNNEI, per germline. V shed 6 bases and J shed 0 bases, with 8 bases lying between them. The CDR3 length is 13 residues. The chain's CDR3 is CASSAGVNTEAFF. The CDR3 region has the DNA TGTGCCAGCAGCGCCGGGGTGAACACTGAAGCTTTCTTT.

There are many counts of this clonotype. This chain links TRBV28 with TRBJ1-5; 8 positions agree with TRBD1. Germline lookup yields CDR1 MDHEN and CDR2 SYDVKM. V dropped 7 bases and J dropped 5; count of bases not matched to a gene: 10. CDR3 size: 15 residues. CDR3 protein: CASNLDRGPHQPQHF. CDR3 DNA sequence: TGTGCCAGCAACCTCGACAGGGGCCCCCATCAGCCCCAGCATTTT. Using reference TRBV28 and TRBJ1-5 for the parts outside the CDR3, the full variable domain is DVKVTQSSRYLVKRTGEKVFLECVQDMDHENMFWYRQDPGLGLRLIYFSYDVKMKEKGDIPEGYSVSREKKERFSLILESASTNQTSMYLCASNLDRGPHQPQHFGDGTRLSIL.

Of note for this clonotype: An end of the junction does not agree with germline; a read error may underlie this. The chain employs TRBV27 and TRBJ2-1; D not resolved. Germline V gene sequence: CDR1 MNHEY, CDR2 SMNVEV (reference sequence). The CDR3 runs 11 residues. The CDR3 region is CTSSLLGEQFF. The DNA of the CDR3 is TGTACCAGCAGTTTGCTTGGCGAGCAGTTCTTC.

As to this clonotype: The junction departs from germline at one end; a sequencing error may be responsible. The V gene is TRBV19, the J gene TRBJ2-5; 9 bases map to TRBD2. This CDR3 is built from 17 residues. Looked up from germline, CDR1 is LNHDA and CDR2 is SQIVND (reference sequence). The CDR3 loop reads CASSISRIAGAKEAQYF. For the CDR3, the DNA is TGTGCCAGTAGTATATCGAGGATAGCGGGGGCGAAAGAGGCCCAGTACTTC. The full variable domain, completed using reference TRBV19 and TRBJ2-5, is DGGITQSPKYLFRKEGQNVTLSCEQNLNHDAMYWYRQDPGQGLRLIYYSQIVNDFQKGDIAEGYSVSREKKESFPLTVTSAQKNPTAFYLCASSISRIAGAKEAQYFGPGTRLLVL.

This clonotype appeared a few times. The rearrangement uses TRBV12-3 or TRBV12-4 and TRBJ2-5, with D possibly TRBD2 on 5 matching bases. The CDR3 is 14 residues long. Trimming stripped 8 bases from V and 2 bases from J, with 15 bases between. The CDR3 nucleotides are TGTGCCAGCCAAGTTGCGGGCTCACAAGAGACCCAGTACTTC. Translating it yields CASQVAGSQETQYF.

The V gene is TRBV2, the J gene TRBJ2-3; no firm D call. The germline CDR1 and CDR2 sequences are SNHLY and FYNNEI. The CDR3 extends over 14 amino acids. The V end was cut by 1 base, the J end by 4 bases, with 9 bases between. The CDR3 is CASSEGIGADTQYF. The CDR3 DNA is TGTGCCAGCAGTGAAGGGATTGGGGCAGATACGCAGTATTTT.

There are many counts of this clonotype. This chain joins TRBV11-2 and TRBJ1-5, with a tentative D call TRBD1 (5 bases). V lost 4 bases and J lost 4, with 14 bases in between. The CDR3 loop spans 15 amino acids. CDR1 is SGHAT and CDR2 is FQNNGV in the germline V gene. CDR3 nucleotides: TGTGCCAGCAGCTCCGACCGGGGACCTAATCAGCCCCAGCATTTT. It encodes CASSSDRGPNQPQHF. Filled out from reference TRBV11-2 and TRBJ1-5, the complete variable domain reads EAGVAQSPRYKIIEKRQSVAFWCNPISGHATLYWYQQILGQGPKLLIQFQNNGVVDDSQLPKDRFSAERLKGVDSTLKIQPAKLEDSAVYLCASSSDRGPNQPQHFGDGTRLSIL.